This TCR beta chain derives from a study of cytomegalovirus exposure and HLA in healthy donors. The germline gives CDR1 SGHAT, CDR2 FQNNGV. Trimming took 5 bases from V and 11 from J; bases not matched to a gene: 13. There are 14 residues in the CDR3. Regarding this clone: Its target is not known.

Whole-study results and caveats: Trimming of TCR beta V- and J-genes showed a link, identified in a later analysis, to a missense DCLRE1C variant. Later on, an analysis tied 15,000 to 20,000 TCR beta sequences to HLA alleles at 0.05 false discovery rate.

PCR amplification relied on 60 Vbeta primers (plus 13 Jbeta primers). Clones were read by immunoSEQ multiplex PCR, and TCRdb kept only the in-frame ones, dropping some. In the table there are 150,000 to 200,000 clones, 80% to 90% of which are singletons. The TCR was taken from a woman in her 30s in good health and CMV-seropositive. The chain has TRBV11-2 and TRBJ2-5, with 8 bases matching TRBD1. Sequencing was done on a sample of PBMCs. Written as DNA, the CDR3 is TGTGCCAGCAGCCCGCCGGGGACAGGTGGAGAGCAGTACTTC. Translated: CASSPPGTGGEQYF.